The source of this T cell receptor (beta chain) is a study of T cell repertoires in cytomegalovirus infection. As for the study in general: CMV infection plus the matching HLA type was flagged by public TCR beta signatures. Broader study findings: The cumulative frequency of public TCR beta families distinguished individuals who carried CMV together with the relevant HLA. Ex vivo responses were dominated by HLA-C-restricted CMV-specific TCR beta clonotypes.

Points on this clonotype: Its antigen is not known.

CDR3 size: 15 residues. Trimming removed 3 bases from V and 6 bases from J; junction bases left unmatched: 7. In germline, CDR1 is MDHEN, CDR2 SYDVKM. TCRdb re-analysed the reads in MiXCR, keeping a single row per CDR3 protein. In the table there are some 700,000 distinct CDR3 sequences, about a third of which are singletons. This chain uses TRBV28 with TRBJ1-2; 10 nucleotides match TRBD1. The sequencing input was PBMCs. The sequence was obtained from a human donor in good health (CMV status not recorded). Some clones in this sample may be carry-over from other donors' samples. The CDR3 here is CASSFLQDRGNGYTF. The CDR3 DNA reads as TGTGCCAGCAGTTTTCTTCAGGACAGGGGGAATGGCTACACCTTC.